This note documents a single T cell receptor beta chain sequence. Bulk CD8+ and CD4+ cells came from magnetic negative isolation; CD8+ TEMRA by FACS. The authors reverse transcribed roughly 0.5 to 1 ug RNA with random hexamers. Across 54 Vbeta and 13 Jbeta, TCR beta CDR3 was amplified with immunoSEQ multiplex PCR. TCRdb re-called the immunoSEQ multiplex PCR reads through MiXCR, storing one row per CDR3 protein. The table includes 150,000 to 200,000 distinct CDR3 sequences, approximately 95% detected once. The data were obtained in a study of CD8 T cells in Susac syndrome. Unmatched junction bases numbered 4, after V lost 0 bases and J lost 5 bases. The CDR3 has 15 residues. The germline CDR1 and CDR2 sequences are MNHEY and SVGAGI.

The material sequenced was CD8+ T cells from PBMCs. J is TRBJ2-1 and V is TRBV6-5, with TRBD2 matching over 7 bases. The origin of this receptor is a human donor with Susac syndrome. The CDR3: CASSYSSRGDNEQFF. In DNA form, the CDR3 reads TGTGCCAGCAGTTACTCGAGTCGGGGGGACAATGAGCAGTTCTTC.